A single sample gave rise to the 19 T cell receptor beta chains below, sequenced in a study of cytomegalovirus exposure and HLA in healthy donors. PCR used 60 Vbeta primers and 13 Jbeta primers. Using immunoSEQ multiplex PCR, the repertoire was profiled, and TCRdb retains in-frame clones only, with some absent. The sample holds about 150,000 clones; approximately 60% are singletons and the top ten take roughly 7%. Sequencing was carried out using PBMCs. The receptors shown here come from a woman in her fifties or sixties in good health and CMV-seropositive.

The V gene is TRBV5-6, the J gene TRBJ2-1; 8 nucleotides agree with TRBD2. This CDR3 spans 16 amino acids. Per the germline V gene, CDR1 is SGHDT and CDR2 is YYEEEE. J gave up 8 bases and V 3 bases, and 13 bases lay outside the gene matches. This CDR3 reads CASSSPGGRPTDEQFF. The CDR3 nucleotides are TGTGCCAGCAGCTCCCCGGGGGGGCGGCCTACAGATGAGCAGTTCTTC.

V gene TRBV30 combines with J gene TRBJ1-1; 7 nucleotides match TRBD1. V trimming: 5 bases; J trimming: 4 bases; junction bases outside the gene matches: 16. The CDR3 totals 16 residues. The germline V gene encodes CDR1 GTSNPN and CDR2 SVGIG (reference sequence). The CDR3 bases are TGTGCCTGGTGTGAGACAGGGATTAGTTCGTCCACTGAAGCTTTCTTT. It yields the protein CAWCETGISSSTEAFF.

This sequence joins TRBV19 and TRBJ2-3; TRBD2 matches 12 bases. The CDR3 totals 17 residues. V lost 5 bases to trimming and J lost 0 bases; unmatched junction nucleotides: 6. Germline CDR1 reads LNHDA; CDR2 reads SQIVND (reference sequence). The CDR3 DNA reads TGTGCCAGTAGTGCGGGACTAGCGGGCCTGAGCACAGATACGCAGTATTTT. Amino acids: CASSAGLAGLSTDTQYF.

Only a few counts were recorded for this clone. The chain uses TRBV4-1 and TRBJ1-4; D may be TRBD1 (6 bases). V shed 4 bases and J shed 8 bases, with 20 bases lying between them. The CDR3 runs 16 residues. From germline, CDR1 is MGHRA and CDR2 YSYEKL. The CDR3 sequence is CASSLGGGQGLEKLFF. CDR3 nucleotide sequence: TGCGCCAGCAGCCTAGGGGGTGGCCAGGGGTTAGAAAAACTGTTTTTT.

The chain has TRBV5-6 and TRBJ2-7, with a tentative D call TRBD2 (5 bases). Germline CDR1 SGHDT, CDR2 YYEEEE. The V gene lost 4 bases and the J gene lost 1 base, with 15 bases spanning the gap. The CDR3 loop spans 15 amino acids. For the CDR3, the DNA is TGTGCCAGCAGCCCCCGGGAAGGAGGATCCTACGAGCAGTACTTC. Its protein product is CASSPREGGSYEQYF.

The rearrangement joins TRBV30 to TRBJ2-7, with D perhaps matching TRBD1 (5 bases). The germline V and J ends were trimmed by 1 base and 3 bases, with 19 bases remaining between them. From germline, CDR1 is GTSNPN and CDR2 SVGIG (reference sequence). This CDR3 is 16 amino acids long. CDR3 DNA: TGTGCCTGGAGTGCCCCCCCAAGGCAGGGCATCTACGAGCAGTACTTC. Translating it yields CAWSAPPRQGIYEQYF.

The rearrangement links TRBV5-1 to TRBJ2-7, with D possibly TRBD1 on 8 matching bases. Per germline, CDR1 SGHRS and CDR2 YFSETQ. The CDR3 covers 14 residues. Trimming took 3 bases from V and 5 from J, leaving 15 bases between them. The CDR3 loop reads CASSSDREGNEQYF. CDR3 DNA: TGCGCCAGCAGCTCGGACAGGGAGGGCAACGAGCAGTACTTC. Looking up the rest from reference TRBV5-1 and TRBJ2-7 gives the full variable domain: KAGVTQTPRYLIKTRGQQVTLSCSPISGHRSVSWYQQTPGQGLQFLFEYFSETQRNKGNFPGRFSGRQFSNSRSEMNVSTLELGDSALYLCASSSDREGNEQYFGPGTRLTVT.

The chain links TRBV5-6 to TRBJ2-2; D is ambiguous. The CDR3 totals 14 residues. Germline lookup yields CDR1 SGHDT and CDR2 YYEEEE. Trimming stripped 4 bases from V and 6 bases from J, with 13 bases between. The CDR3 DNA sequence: TGTGCCAGCAGCCTACGGAGATTAGCCGGGGAGCTGTTTTTT. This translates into CASSLRRLAGELFF.

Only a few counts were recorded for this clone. The CDR3, as DNA: TGTGCCAGCAGCGTAATCACAGGAAATGAGCAGTTCTTC. Protein sequence: CASSVITGNEQFF. The V and J genes are TRBV7-9 and TRBJ2-1; the D gene is possibly TRBD1 (5 bases). Germline lookup yields CDR1 SEHNR and CDR2 FQNEAQ (reference sequence). There are 13 residues in the CDR3. V lost 5 bases, J lost 7 bases, and 12 bases lay in between.

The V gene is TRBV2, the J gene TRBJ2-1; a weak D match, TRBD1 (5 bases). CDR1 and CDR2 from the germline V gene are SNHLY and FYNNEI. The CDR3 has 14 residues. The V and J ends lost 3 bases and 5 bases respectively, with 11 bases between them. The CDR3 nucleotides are TGTGCCAGCAGTGAGTTGATCAGGGACAATGAGCAGTTCTTC. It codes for CASSELIRDNEQFF.

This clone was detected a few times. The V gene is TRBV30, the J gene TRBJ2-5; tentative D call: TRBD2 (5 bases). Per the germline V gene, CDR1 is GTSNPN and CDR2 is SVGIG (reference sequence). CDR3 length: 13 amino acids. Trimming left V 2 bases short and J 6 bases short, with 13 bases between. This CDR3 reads CAWSSPGEQTQYF. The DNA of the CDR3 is TGTGCCTGGAGTTCCCCCGGGGAGCAGACCCAGTACTTC. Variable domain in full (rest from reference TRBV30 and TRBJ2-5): SQTIHQWPATLVQPVGSPLSLECTVEGTSNPNLYWYRQAAGRGLQLLFYSVGIGQISSEVPQNLSASRPQDRQFILSSKKLLLSDSGFYLCAWSSPGEQTQYFGPGTRLLVL.

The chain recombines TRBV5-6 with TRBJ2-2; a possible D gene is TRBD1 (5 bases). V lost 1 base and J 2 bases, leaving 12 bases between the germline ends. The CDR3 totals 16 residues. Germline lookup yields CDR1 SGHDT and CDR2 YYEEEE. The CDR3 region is CASSLSSRVNTGELFF. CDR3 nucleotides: TGTGCCAGCAGCTTGTCGTCCAGGGTCAACACCGGGGAGCTGTTTTTT.

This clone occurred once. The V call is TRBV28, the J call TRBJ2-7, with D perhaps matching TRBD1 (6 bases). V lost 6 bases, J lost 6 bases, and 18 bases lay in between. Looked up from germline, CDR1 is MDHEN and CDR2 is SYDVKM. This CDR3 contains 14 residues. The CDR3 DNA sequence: TGTGCCAGCAGCCCGGAGCGAGCAGGGGTCGAGCAGTACTTC. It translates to CASSPERAGVEQYF.

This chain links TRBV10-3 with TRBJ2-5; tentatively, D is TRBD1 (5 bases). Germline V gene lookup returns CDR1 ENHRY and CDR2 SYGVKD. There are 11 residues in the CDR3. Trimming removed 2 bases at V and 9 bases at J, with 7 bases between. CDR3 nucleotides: TGTGCCATCAGTGAGCAAGGGGCCCAGTACTTC. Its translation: CAISEQGAQYF.

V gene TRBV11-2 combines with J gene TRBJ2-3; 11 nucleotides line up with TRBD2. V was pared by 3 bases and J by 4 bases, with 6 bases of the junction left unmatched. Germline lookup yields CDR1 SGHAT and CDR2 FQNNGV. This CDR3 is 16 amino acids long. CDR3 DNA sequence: TGTGCCAGCAGCTTCACTAGCGGGAGAGTCGCAGATACGCAGTATTTT. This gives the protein CASSFTSGRVADTQYF.

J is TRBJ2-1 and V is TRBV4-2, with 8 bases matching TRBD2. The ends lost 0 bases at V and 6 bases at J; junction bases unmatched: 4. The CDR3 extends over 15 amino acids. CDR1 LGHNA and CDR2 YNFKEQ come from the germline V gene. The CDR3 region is CASSQELAESNEQFF. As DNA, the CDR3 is TGTGCCAGCAGCCAAGAACTAGCGGAGAGCAATGAGCAGTTCTTC.

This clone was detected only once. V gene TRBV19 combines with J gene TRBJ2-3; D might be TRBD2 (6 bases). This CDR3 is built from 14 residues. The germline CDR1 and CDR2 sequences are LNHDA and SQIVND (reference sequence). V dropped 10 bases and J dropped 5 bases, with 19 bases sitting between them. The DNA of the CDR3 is TGTGCCACTTCACTAGCCGCCGCAGTAGATACGCAGTATTTT. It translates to CATSLAAAVDTQYF. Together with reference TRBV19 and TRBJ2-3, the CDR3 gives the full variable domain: DGGITQSPKYLFRKEGQNVTLSCEQNLNHDAMYWYRQDPGQGLRLIYYSQIVNDFQKGDIAEGYSVSREKKESFPLTVTSAQKNPTAFYLCATSLAAAVDTQYFGPGTRLTVL.

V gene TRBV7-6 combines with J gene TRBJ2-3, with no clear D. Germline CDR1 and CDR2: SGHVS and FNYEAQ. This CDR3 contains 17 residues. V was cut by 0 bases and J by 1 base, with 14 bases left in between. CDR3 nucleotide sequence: TGTGCCAGCAGCTTAGCGGTTAGGCGCACAGGCACAGATACGCAGTATTTT. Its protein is CASSLAVRRTGTDTQYF.

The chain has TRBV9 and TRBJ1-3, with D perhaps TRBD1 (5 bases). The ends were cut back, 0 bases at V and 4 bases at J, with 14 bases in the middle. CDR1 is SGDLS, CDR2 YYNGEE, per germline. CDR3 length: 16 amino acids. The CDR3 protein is CASSVAGGGPGNTIYF. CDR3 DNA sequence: TGTGCCAGCAGCGTAGCCGGCGGGGGTCCAGGAAACACCATATATTTT. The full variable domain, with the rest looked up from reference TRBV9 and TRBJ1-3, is DSGVTQTPKHLITATGQRVTLRCSPRSGDLSVYWYQQSLDQGLQFLIQYYNGEERAKGNILERFSAQQFPDLHSELNLSSLELGDSALYFCASSVAGGGPGNTIYFGEGSWLTVV.